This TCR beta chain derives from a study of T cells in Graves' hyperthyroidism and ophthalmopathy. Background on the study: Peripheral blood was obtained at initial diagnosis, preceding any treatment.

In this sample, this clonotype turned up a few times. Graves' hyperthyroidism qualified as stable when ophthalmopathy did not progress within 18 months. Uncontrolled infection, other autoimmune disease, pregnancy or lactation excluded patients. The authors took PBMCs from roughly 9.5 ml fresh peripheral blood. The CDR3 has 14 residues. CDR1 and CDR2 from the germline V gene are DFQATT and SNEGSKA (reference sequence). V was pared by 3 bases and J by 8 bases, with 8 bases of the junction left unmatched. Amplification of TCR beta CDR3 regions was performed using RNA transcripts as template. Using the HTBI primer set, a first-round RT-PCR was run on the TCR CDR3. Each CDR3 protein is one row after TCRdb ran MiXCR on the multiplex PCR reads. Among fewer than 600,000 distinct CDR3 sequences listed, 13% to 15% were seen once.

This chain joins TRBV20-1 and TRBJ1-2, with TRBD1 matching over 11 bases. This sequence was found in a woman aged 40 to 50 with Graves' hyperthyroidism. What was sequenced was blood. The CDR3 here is CSASRDRGSEGYTF. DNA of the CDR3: TGCAGTGCTAGTCGGGACAGGGGGTCGGAGGGCTACACCTTC.